The rows below give T cell receptor beta chains drawn from one sample of a study of T cells after yellow fever vaccination. Using its own MiXCR run on the 5' RACE reads, TCRdb lists one record per CDR3 protein. The table has about 25,000 distinct CDR3 sequences, 5.5% seen once. The starting material was PBMCs, either bulk or a sorted T-cell subset (CD4+, CD8+, memory, or dextramer-sorted; not recorded which), obtained 15 days after the yellow fever booster vaccination. All receptors derive from a man in his thirties or forties who received the YFV17D yellow fever vaccine. Each CDR3 is given with its conserved first and last residue. A D gene is named only where the DNA matches it firmly. The size field reads once, few or many counts, or a class when the clone is expanded.

J gene: TRBJ2-7; V gene: TRBV4-3; clone size: many; D gene: TRBD2; CDR3 protein: CASSPTTSGGEQYF; CDR3 DNA: TGCGCCAGCAGCCCCACGACTAGCGGTGGGGAGCAGTACTTC
J gene: TRBJ2-2; V gene: TRBV12-3/TRBV12-4; clone size: many; D gene: TRBD2; CDR3 protein: CASTWSGSGRTGELFF; CDR3 DNA: TGTGCCAGCACCTGGTCGGGCAGCGGGAGAACCGGGGAGCTGTTTTTT
J gene: TRBJ1-1; V gene: TRBV9; clone size: many; D gene: -; CDR3 protein: CASSPGSGNTEAFF; CDR3 DNA: TGTGCCAGCAGCCCAGGTTCAGGGAACACTGAAGCTTTCTTT
J gene: TRBJ2-5; V gene: TRBV5-6; clone size: many; D gene: -; CDR3 protein: CASSLSTIQETQYF; CDR3 DNA: TGTGCCAGCAGCTTGAGCACCATCCAAGAGACCCAGTACTTC
J gene: TRBJ2-3; V gene: TRBV10-3; clone size: many; D gene: TRBD2; CDR3 protein: CAISESTGGPGDTQYF; CDR3 DNA: TGTGCCATCAGTGAATCCACGGGAGGGCCCGGAGATACGCAGTATTTT
J gene: TRBJ2-7; V gene: TRBV5-1; clone size: medium-sized; D gene: TRBD2; CDR3 protein: CASSQGTSTHEQYF; CDR3 DNA: TGCGCCAGCAGCCAGGGGACTAGCACCCACGAGCAGTACTTC
J gene: TRBJ2-7; V gene: TRBV20-1; clone size: many; D gene: TRBD2; CDR3 protein: CSAYPGTSGDEQYF; CDR3 DNA: TGCAGTGCTTACCCCGGGACTAGCGGCGACGAGCAGTACTTC
J gene: TRBJ1-1; V gene: TRBV7-3; clone size: many; D gene: TRBD1; CDR3 protein: CASSRDGQGVSEAFF; CDR3 DNA: TGTGCCAGCAGCCGAGATGGACAGGGTGTGTCTGAAGCTTTCTTT
J gene: TRBJ2-5; V gene: TRBV24-1; clone size: many; D gene: -; CDR3 protein: CATSDSGRNQETQYF; CDR3 DNA: TGTGCCACCAGTGACAGTGGACGGAACCAAGAGACCCAGTACTTC
J gene: TRBJ2-7; V gene: TRBV19; clone size: many; D gene: -; CDR3 protein: CASAIGETYEQYF; CDR3 DNA: TGTGCCAGTGCCATTGGAGAAACCTACGAGCAGTACTTC
J gene: TRBJ2-5; V gene: TRBV29-1; clone size: medium-sized; D gene: -; CDR3 protein: CSDRRGGVQETQYF; CDR3 DNA: TGCAGCGACCGTCGAGGGGGGGTTCAAGAGACCCAGTACTTC
J gene: TRBJ2-7; V gene: TRBV11-2; clone size: many; D gene: TRBD2; CDR3 protein: CASSQFGTSGYEQYF; CDR3 DNA: TGTGCCAGCAGCCAATTCGGGACTAGCGGATACGAGCAGTACTTC
J gene: TRBJ2-2; V gene: TRBV7-6; clone size: many; D gene: TRBD2; CDR3 protein: CASSRLSGRGTGELFF; CDR3 DNA: TGTGCCAGCAGCAGACTTAGCGGGAGAGGGACCGGGGAGCTGTTTTTT
J gene: TRBJ2-6; V gene: TRBV24-1; clone size: medium-sized; D gene: TRBD1; CDR3 protein: CATSDGGQGGYVLTF; CDR3 DNA: TGTGCCACCAGTGATGGGGGACAGGGGGGTTACGTCCTGACTTTC
J gene: TRBJ2-5; V gene: TRBV19; clone size: many; D gene: -; CDR3 protein: CASSSSGRETQYF; CDR3 DNA: TGTGCCAGTAGCTCGTCCGGGCGAGAGACCCAGTACTTC
J gene: TRBJ2-7; V gene: TRBV6-2/TRBV6-3; clone size: many; D gene: -; CDR3 protein: CASSYGTGKPWEQYF; CDR3 DNA: TGTGCCAGCAGTTACGGTACAGGGAAGCCGTGGGAGCAGTACTTC